The 5 T cell receptor beta chains below come from one sample, sequenced in a study of radiotherapy plus CTLA-4 blockade in lung cancer. The method was immunoSEQ multiplex PCR; TCRdb's version includes in-frame clones alone and lacks a portion of them. The repertoire includes about 80,000 clones, around 88% of them detected once, and just over 2% sits in the top ten. The specimen comprised peripheral blood, sampled from a patient treated with radiotherapy plus ipilimumab. The receptors shown here come from a human donor with non-small cell lung cancer who had a partial response to radiotherapy plus ipilimumab.

J is TRBJ2-5 and V is TRBV7-8; the D is unclear. This CDR3 has 13 amino acids. V shed 6 bases and J shed 4 bases, with 12 bases lying between them. The V gene's germline CDR1 is SGHVS and CDR2 FQNEAQ. The CDR3 DNA is TGTGCCAGCAGGGTTGACGGCGGAGAGACCCAGTACTTC. It yields the protein CASRVDGGETQYF. The full variable domain, in which reference TRBV7-8 and TRBJ2-5 provide the parts outside the CDR3, is GAGVSQSPRYKVAKRGQDVALRCDPISGHVSLFWYQQALGQGPEFLTYFQNEAQLDKSGLPSDRFFAERPEGSVSTLKIQRTQQEDSAVYLCASRVDGGETQYFGPGTRLLVL.

J is TRBJ1-1 and V is TRBV9; D may be TRBD1 (5 bases). With 3 bases removed from V and 1 base from J, the gap between germline ends came to 10 bases. The CDR3 covers 14 residues. The germline gives CDR1 SGDLS, CDR2 YYNGEE. CDR3 in DNA: TGTGCCAGCAGCGCGACAGTTACGAACACTGAAGCTTTCTTT. It codes for CASSATVTNTEAFF.

This sequence joins TRBV6-1 and TRBJ1-2; D possibly corresponds to TRBD1 (5 bases). The CDR3 covers 16 residues. Looked up from germline, CDR1 is MNHNS and CDR2 is SASEGT. The V and J ends lost 2 bases and 5 bases respectively, with 18 bases between them. This CDR3 is CASSENLGGLMYGYTF. In DNA, the CDR3 is TGTGCCAGCAGTGAAAACCTCGGGGGTTTGATGTATGGCTACACCTTC.

The J gene is TRBJ2-2, the V gene TRBV30, with 7 bases identical to TRBD2. The V gene end was trimmed by 0 bases and the J gene end by 0 bases; junction bases not matched to a gene: 16. This CDR3 is built from 20 residues. The germline V gene has CDR1 GTSNPN and CDR2 SVGIG (reference sequence). In DNA, the CDR3 is TGTGCCTGGAGTGTACAACTAGGGAGGGGACCCGACGCGAACACCGGGGAGCTGTTTTTT. Translation gives CAWSVQLGRGPDANTGELFF.

The CDR3 protein is CASSEMGRNTGELFF. The CDR3 coding sequence is TGTGCCAGCAGTGAAATGGGGAGGAACACCGGGGAGCTGTTTTTT. The rearrangement joins TRBV6-1 to TRBJ2-2, with D maybe TRBD2 (5 bases). Trimming removed 2 bases from V and 1 base from J, with 8 bases in between. The CDR3 is 15 residues long. CDR1 and CDR2 (germline): MNHNS, SASEGT.